These T cell receptor beta chains were read from a single sample in a study of cytomegalovirus exposure and HLA in healthy donors. Using immunoSEQ multiplex PCR, the repertoire was profiled, and TCRdb retains in-frame clones only, with some absent. The table lists about 160,000 clones. The sample comprised PBMCs. These receptor sequences come from a woman aged 60 to 75 in good health and CMV-seronegative. Each CDR3 is given with its conserved first and last residue. D genes are given only for firm matches.

d_gene,v_gene,j_gene,CDR3aa,CDR3nt
NA,TRBV25-1,TRBJ2-3,CASLKPPDTQYF,TGTGCCAGCCTTAAGCCGCCAGATACGCAGTATTTT
NA,TRBV29-1,TRBJ2-1,CSVEGKTGNNEQFF,TGCAGCGTAGAAGGAAAAACAGGGAACAATGAGCAGTTCTTC
TRBD1,TRBV5-4,TRBJ1-1,CASSLDRRAEAFF,TGTGCCAGCAGCCTGGACAGGAGGGCTGAAGCTTTCTTT
TRBD2,TRBV5-6,TRBJ2-7,CASSLAGGPRSYEQYF,TGTGCCAGCAGCTTAGCGGGGGGGCCCCGCTCCTACGAGCAGTACTTC
NA,TRBV6-1,TRBJ2-7,CASSEYPRMNYEQYF,TGTGCCAGCAGTGAATACCCCAGGATGAACTACGAGCAGTACTTC
TRBD1,TRBV11-2,TRBJ2-5,CASSFGQGGETQYF,TGTGCCAGCAGCTTCGGACAGGGTGGAGAGACCCAGTACTTC
TRBD2,TRBV7-2,TRBJ2-7,CASSSPGREREDYEQYF,TGTGCCAGCAGCTCCCCAGGGAGGGAGCGGGAGGACTACGAGCAGTACTTC
NA,TRBV5-6,TRBJ2-5,CASTLTYRLQTQYF,TGTGCCAGCACGCTGACCTACAGGTTGCAGACCCAGTACTTC
TRBD1,TRBV18,TRBJ1-1,CASSIGSGTGPSGAFF,TGTGCCAGCTCAATCGGGTCCGGGACAGGCCCGTCAGGGGCTTTCTTT
NA,TRBV30,TRBJ2-3,CAWMWVGRDTDTQYF,TGTGCCTGGATGTGGGTAGGGCGGGACACAGATACGCAGTATTTT
NA,TRBV7-2,TRBJ2-2,CASSSTVNTGELFF,TGTGCCAGCAGCTCCACGGTGAACACCGGGGAGCTGTTTTTT
NA,TRBV7-9,TRBJ2-2,CASSLTGGVTGELFF,TGTGCCAGCAGCTTAACAGGGGGGGTCACCGGGGAGCTGTTTTTT
TRBD1,TRBV12-5,TRBJ1-1,CATRPRDRANTEAFF,TGTGCTACCCGCCCCCGGGACAGGGCGAACACTGAAGCTTTCTTT
NA,TRBV4-1,TRBJ2-1,CASSPQRAQTNEQFF,TGCGCCAGCAGCCCTCAGCGGGCACAGACCAATGAGCAGTTCTTC
NA,TRBV6-1,TRBJ2-1,CASSAYINSYNEQFF,TGTGCCAGCAGTGCTTACATCAACTCCTACAATGAGCAGTTCTTC
TRBD2,TRBV15,TRBJ2-1,CATSRDRVAGEQFF,TGTGCCACCAGCAGAGATCGGGTAGCGGGCGAGCAGTTCTTC
NA,TRBV7-8,TRBJ1-5,CASSLLEGPQHF,TGTGCCAGCAGCTTATTAGAGGGGCCCCAGCATTTT
NA,TRBV7-9,TRBJ2-1,CASSLGLVNEQFF,TGTGCCAGCAGCTTAGGGCTAGTCAATGAGCAGTTCTTC
NA,TRBV7-2,TRBJ1-5,CASSSRDRGSNQPQHF,TGTGCCAGCAGCTCCCGGGACCGGGGGAGCAATCAGCCCCAGCATTTT